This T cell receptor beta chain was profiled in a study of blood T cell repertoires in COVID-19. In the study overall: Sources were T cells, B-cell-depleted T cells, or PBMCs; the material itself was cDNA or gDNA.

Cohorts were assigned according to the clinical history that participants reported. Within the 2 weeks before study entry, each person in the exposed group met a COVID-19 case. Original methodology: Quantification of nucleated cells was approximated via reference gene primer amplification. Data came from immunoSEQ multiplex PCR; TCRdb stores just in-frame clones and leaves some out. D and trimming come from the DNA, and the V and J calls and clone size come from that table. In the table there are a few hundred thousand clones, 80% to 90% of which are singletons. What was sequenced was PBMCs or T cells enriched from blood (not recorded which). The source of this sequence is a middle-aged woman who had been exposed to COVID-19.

In DNA, the CDR3 is TGTGCCAGCAGTGCGGCCTACACTGAAGCTTTCTTT. Translation gives CASSAAYTEAFF. The V gene is TRBV6-6, the J gene TRBJ1-1; the D is unclear. The CDR3 is 12 amino acids. V was clipped by 5 bases and J by 3 bases, with 7 bases between them. In germline, CDR1 is MNHNY, CDR2 SVGAGI (reference sequence).